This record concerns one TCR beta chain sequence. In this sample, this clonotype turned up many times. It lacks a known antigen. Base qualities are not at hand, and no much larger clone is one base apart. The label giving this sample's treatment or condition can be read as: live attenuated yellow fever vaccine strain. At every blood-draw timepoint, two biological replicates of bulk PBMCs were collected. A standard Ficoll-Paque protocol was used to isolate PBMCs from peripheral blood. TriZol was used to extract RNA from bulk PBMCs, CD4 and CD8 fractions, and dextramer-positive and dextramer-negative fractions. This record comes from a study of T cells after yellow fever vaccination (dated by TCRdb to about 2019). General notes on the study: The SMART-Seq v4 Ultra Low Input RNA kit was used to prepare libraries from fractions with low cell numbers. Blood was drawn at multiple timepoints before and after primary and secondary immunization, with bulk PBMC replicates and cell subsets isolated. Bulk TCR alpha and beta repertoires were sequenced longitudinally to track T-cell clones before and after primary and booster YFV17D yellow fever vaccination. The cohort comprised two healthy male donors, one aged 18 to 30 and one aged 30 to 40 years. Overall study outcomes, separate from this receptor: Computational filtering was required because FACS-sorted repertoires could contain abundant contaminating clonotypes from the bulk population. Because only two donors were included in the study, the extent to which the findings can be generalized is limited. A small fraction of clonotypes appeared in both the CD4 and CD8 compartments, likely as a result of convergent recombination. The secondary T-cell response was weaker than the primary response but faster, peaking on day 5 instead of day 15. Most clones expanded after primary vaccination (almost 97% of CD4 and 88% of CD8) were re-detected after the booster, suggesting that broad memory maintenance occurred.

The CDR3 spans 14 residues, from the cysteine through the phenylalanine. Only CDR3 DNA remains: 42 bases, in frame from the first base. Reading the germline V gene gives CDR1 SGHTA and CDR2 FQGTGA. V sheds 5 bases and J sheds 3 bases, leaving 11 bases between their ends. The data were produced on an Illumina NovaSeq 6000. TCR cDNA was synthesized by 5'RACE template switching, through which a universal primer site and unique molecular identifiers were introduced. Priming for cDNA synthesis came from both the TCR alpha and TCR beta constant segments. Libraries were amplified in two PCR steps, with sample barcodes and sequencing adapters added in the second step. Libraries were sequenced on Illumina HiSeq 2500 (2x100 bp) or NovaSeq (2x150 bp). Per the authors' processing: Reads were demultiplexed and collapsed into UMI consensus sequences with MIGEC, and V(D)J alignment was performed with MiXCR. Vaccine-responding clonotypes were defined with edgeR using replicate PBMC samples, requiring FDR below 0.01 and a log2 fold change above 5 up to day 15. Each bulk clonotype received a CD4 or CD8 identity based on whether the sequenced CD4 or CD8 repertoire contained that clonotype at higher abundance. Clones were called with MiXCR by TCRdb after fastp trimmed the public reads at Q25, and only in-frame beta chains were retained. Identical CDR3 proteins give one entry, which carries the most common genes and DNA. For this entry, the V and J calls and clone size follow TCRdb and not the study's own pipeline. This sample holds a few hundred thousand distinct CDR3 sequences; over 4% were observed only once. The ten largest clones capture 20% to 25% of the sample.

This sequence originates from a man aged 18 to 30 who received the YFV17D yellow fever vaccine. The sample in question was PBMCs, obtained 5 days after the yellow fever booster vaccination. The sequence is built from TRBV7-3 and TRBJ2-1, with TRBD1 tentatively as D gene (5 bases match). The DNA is TGTGCCAGCAGCCCCTCGACAGACTACAATGAGCAGTTCTTC. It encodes CASSPSTDYNEQFF.